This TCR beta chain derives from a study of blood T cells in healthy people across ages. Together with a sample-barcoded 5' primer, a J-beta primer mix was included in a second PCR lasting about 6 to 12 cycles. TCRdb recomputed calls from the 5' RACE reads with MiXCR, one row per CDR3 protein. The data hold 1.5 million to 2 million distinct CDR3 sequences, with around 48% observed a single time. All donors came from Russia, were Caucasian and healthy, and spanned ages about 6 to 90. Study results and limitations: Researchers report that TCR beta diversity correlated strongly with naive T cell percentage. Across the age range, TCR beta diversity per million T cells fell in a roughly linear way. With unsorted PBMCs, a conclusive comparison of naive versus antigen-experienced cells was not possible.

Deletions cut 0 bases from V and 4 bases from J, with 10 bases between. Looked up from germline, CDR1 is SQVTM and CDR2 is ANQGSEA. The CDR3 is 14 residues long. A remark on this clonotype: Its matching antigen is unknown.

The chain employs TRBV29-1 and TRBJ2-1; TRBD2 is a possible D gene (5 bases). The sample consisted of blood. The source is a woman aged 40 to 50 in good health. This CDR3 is CSVEDPGVYNEQFF. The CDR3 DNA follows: TGCAGCGTTGAAGATCCCGGGGTGTACAATGAGCAGTTCTTC.